One sample yielded the 18 T cell receptor beta chains listed below, sequenced in a study of blood T cell repertoires in COVID-19. Sequencing was performed with immunoSEQ multiplex PCR; in TCRdb, only in-frame clones are kept and a portion is missing. This sample has about 83,000 clones, with roughly 86% found just once. Sequenced sample: peripheral blood. Receptor source: a woman older than 75 in a cohort sampled during active or convalescent COVID-19.

This chain links TRBV5-1 with TRBJ2-3; D possibly corresponds to TRBD2 (6 bases). The ends were cut back, 2 bases at V and 0 bases at J, with 7 bases in the middle. The CDR3 contains 14 residues. The V gene's germline CDR1 is SGHRS and CDR2 YFSETQ. Here the CDR3 reads CASSFGTSTDTQYF. The DNA of the CDR3 is TGCGCCAGCAGCTTTGGGACTAGCACAGATACGCAGTATTTT.

This clone has a single count. The chain employs TRBV5-6 and TRBJ2-5; TRBD2 agrees at 8 bases. J gave up 4 bases and V 2 bases, and 13 bases lay outside the gene matches. The CDR3 is 17 amino acids. Germline lookup yields CDR1 SGHDT and CDR2 YYEEEE. The CDR3 sequence is CASSFGGRYLGGETQYF. In nucleotides, the CDR3 is TGTGCCAGCAGCTTCGGCGGGAGGTATTTGGGCGGAGAGACCCAGTACTTC.

This chain uses TRBV5-1 with TRBJ2-5; 9 nucleotides line up with TRBD2. The CDR3 consists of 15 residues. Germline CDR1 reads SGHRS; CDR2 reads YFSETQ. The junction had 10 bases not matched to a gene; V was cut back by 5 bases and J by 5 bases. In DNA, the CDR3 is TGCGCCAGCAGTCCTGGAGCGGGAGGAGGTGAGACCCAGTACTTC. Translation: CASSPGAGGGETQYF.

The chain is built from TRBV6-5 and TRBJ1-4, with 9 bases identical to TRBD1. The CDR3 has 15 residues. J lost 1 base, V lost 5 bases, and 2 bases had no gene match. CDR1 and CDR2 (germline): MNHEY, SVGAGI. The CDR3 is CASSRTGVTNEKLFF. The CDR3 region has the DNA TGTGCCAGCAGTCGGACAGGGGTAACTAATGAAAAACTGTTTTTT.

This clone was observed a single time. In nucleotides, the CDR3 is TGTGCCAGCAGTGACTTCTGGGACAGAGGGAGTGGCCAGTACTTC. This encodes CASSDFWDRGSGQYF. The gene calls are TRBV2 and TRBJ2-5, with 7 bases lining up with TRBD1. V shed 3 bases, J shed 10 bases, and the junction held 14 bases outside the gene matches. Germline CDR1 SNHLY, CDR2 FYNNEI. The CDR3 is 15 amino acids.

V gene TRBV5-1 combines with J gene TRBJ1-3; the D is unclear. The ends were cut back, 6 bases at V and 7 bases at J, with 20 bases in the middle. The V gene's germline CDR1 is SGHRS and CDR2 YFSETQ. The CDR3 is made up of 15 amino acids. The CDR3 loop is CASKVASSFPNTIYF. The CDR3 DNA sequence: TGCGCCAGCAAAGTGGCCTCATCGTTTCCCAACACCATATATTTT. Full variable domain (rest looked up from reference TRBV5-1 and TRBJ1-3): KAGVTQTPRYLIKTRGQQVTLSCSPISGHRSVSWYQQTPGQGLQFLFEYFSETQRNKGNFPGRFSGRQFSNSRSEMNVSTLELGDSALYLCASKVASSFPNTIYFGEGSWLTVV.

The chain is built from TRBV5-6 and TRBJ2-5; D may be TRBD2 (5 bases). With 0 bases removed from V and 5 bases from J, the gap between germline ends came to 14 bases. CDR3 size: 15 residues. CDR1 and CDR2 from the germline V gene are SGHDT and YYEEEE. The CDR3: CASSLVGRSGETQYF. CDR3 bases: TGTGCCAGCAGCTTGGTAGGGAGATCGGGGGAGACCCAGTACTTC. Looking up the rest from reference TRBV5-6 and TRBJ2-5 gives the full variable domain: DAGVTQSPTHLIKTRGQQVTLRCSPKSGHDTVSWYQQALGQGPQFIFQYYEEEERQRGNFPDRFSGHQFPNYSSELNVNALLLGDSALYLCASSLVGRSGETQYFGPGTRLLVL.

J is TRBJ1-2 and V is TRBV6-1; D is possibly TRBD1 (6 bases). Trimming cost V 3 bases and J 7 bases, with 15 bases left between them. The germline V gene encodes CDR1 MNHNS and CDR2 SASEGT. This CDR3 comprises 14 residues. In DNA, the CDR3 is TGTGCCAGCAGTGAGCCGGGCAGGGGTCCTGGCTACACCTTC. This gives the protein CASSEPGRGPGYTF.

This clone was detected only once. V and J are TRBV3-1 (or the pseudogene TRBV3-2) and TRBJ1-4; D is perhaps TRBD1 (6 bases). Trimming left V 1 base short and J 8 bases short, with 14 bases between. Germline CDR1 and CDR2: LGHDT and YNNKEL (reference sequence). The CDR3 contains 15 residues. CDR3 in amino acids: CASSQGGGVSEKLFF. In nucleotides, the CDR3 is TGTGCCAGCAGCCAAGGAGGGGGGGTAAGCGAAAAACTGTTTTTT.

The V gene is TRBV2, the J gene TRBJ2-7; a weak D match, TRBD1 (5 bases). The ends were cut back, 8 bases at V and 3 bases at J, with 23 bases in the middle. This CDR3 is built from 16 residues. From germline, CDR1 is SNHLY and CDR2 FYNNEI. Written as DNA, the CDR3 is TGTGCCAGCGGGGTCGATGTGGGAAAAGGGGACTACGAGCAGTACTTC. Its protein product is CASGVDVGKGDYEQYF.

The chain uses TRBV30 and TRBJ1-1; a possible D gene is TRBD1 (5 bases). The CDR3 contains 12 residues. V shed 2 bases and J shed 4 bases, with 8 bases lying between them. Germline V lookup: CDR1 GTSNPN, CDR2 SVGIG (reference sequence). The CDR3 spells CAWSMGGTEAFF. CDR3 in DNA: TGTGCCTGGAGTATGGGGGGCACTGAAGCTTTCTTT. Combining the CDR3 with reference TRBV30 and TRBJ1-1 gives the whole variable domain SQTIHQWPATLVQPVGSPLSLECTVEGTSNPNLYWYRQAAGRGLQLLFYSVGIGQISSEVPQNLSASRPQDRQFILSSKKLLLSDSGFYLCAWSMGGTEAFFGQGTRLTVV.

The chain has TRBV3-1 (or the pseudogene TRBV3-2) and TRBJ2-1; tentatively, D is TRBD2 (5 bases). The CDR3 spans 14 residues. The germline gives CDR1 LGHDT, CDR2 YNNKEL (reference sequence). Trimming removed 1 base from V and 8 bases from J, with 12 bases in between. CDR3 nucleotides: TGTGCCAGCAGCCAAGTGGTCGGGAAGGATGAGCAGTTCTTC. Encoded protein: CASSQVVGKDEQFF.

The chain links TRBV29-1 to TRBJ1-1; possibly TRBD1 for D (5 bases). The CDR3 covers 13 residues. The germline V and J ends were trimmed by 4 bases and 0 bases, with 9 bases remaining between them. In germline, CDR1 is SQVTM, CDR2 ANQGSEA. CDR3 nucleotides: TGCAGCGTTGTGGGGCGGATGAACACTGAAGCTTTCTTT. Translated, it gives CSVVGRMNTEAFF.

The chain carries TRBV10-1 and TRBJ2-3, with D hard to call. Germline V gives CDR1 WNHNN, CDR2 SYGVQD (reference sequence). The CDR3 length is 15 residues. V shed 4 bases and J shed 0 bases, with 11 bases lying between them. CDR3 region: CASSGDTASTDTQYF. The CDR3 DNA follows: TGCGCCAGCAGTGGCGACACCGCTAGCACAGATACGCAGTATTTT.

This clone has just a few counts. The chain links TRBV7-3 to TRBJ2-1; TRBD2 aligns across 8 bases. The germline V gene encodes CDR1 SGHTA and CDR2 FQGTGA. V lost 5 bases and J lost 1; bases outside the gene matches: 4. The CDR3 runs to 15 residues. CDR3 nucleotide sequence: TGTGCCAGCAGCCTATTAGCGGGGTCCTACAATGAGCAGTTCTTC. It yields the protein CASSLLAGSYNEQFF.

This sequence joins TRBV28 and TRBJ1-6, with D possibly matching TRBD1 (6 bases). Deletions cut 4 bases from V and 9 bases from J, with 13 bases between. Germline values: CDR1 MDHEN, CDR2 SYDVKM. This CDR3 is 14 amino acids long. As DNA, the CDR3 is TGTGCCAGCAGTTCCCAGAGGACAGTTTCACCCCTCCACTTT. It yields the protein CASSSQRTVSPLHF. Drawing the rest from reference TRBV28 and TRBJ1-6, the complete variable domain is DVKVTQSSRYLVKRTGEKVFLECVQDMDHENMFWYRQDPGLGLRLIYFSYDVKMKEKGDIPEGYSVSREKKERFSLILESASTNQTSMYLCASSSQRTVSPLHFGNGTRLTVT.

The chain recombines TRBV4-2 with TRBJ1-6; TRBD1 matches 10 bases. Trimming at V came to 4 bases and at J to 6 bases, leaving 12 bases not matched to a gene. Looked up from germline, CDR1 is LGHNA and CDR2 is YNFKEQ. This CDR3 comprises 18 residues. The CDR3, as DNA: TGTGCCAGCAGCCTGGTCCCGGGACAGGGGACGAGTAATTCACCCCTCCACTTT. Protein product: CASSLVPGQGTSNSPLHF.

V gene TRBV6-5 combines with J gene TRBJ1-5, with D possibly matching TRBD1 (6 bases). V lost 7 bases, J lost 3 bases, and 16 bases lay in between. In germline, CDR1 is MNHEY, CDR2 SVGAGI. This CDR3 has 15 residues. CDR3 in amino acids: CASNWDTQYNQPQHF. The CDR3 coding sequence is TGTGCCAGCAATTGGGACACGCAATACAATCAGCCCCAGCATTTT.